This entry lists 20 T cell receptor beta chains sequenced from one sample in a study of OX40 agonist ivuxolimab in advanced cancers. TCRdb's table, derived via immunoSEQ multiplex PCR, lists solely in-frame clones and lacks some. The sample holds 20,000 to 25,000 clones; approximately 81% are singletons and the top ten take about 15%. The sample consisted of CD4+ or CD8+ T cells sorted from blood, taken in a trial of the OX40 agonist ivuxolimab. These receptors all stem from an adult with an advanced solid tumor such as melanoma, head and neck, liver or kidney cancer.

This chain connects TRBV6-6 to TRBJ2-7, with D perhaps matching TRBD1 (6 bases). There are 13 residues in the CDR3. Trimming took off 2 bases at V and 3 bases at J, with 8 bases between the two ends. Germline CDR1 and CDR2: MNHNY and SVGAGI (reference sequence). The CDR3 is CASSYPDSYEQYF. The DNA for the CDR3 is TGTGCCAGCAGTTACCCGGACAGCTACGAGCAGTACTTC.

Note on this clone: Compared with germline, one end of the junction differs, possibly owing to a read error. At the DNA level, this CDR3 is encoded by other sequences in the same sample as well. The rearrangement uses TRBV19 and TRBJ1-2; D is ambiguous. The length of the CDR3 is 13 residues. The germline gives CDR1 LNHDA, CDR2 SQIVND (reference sequence). The CDR3 sequence is CASNPIPNYGYTF. The CDR3 DNA sequence: TGTGCTAGTAACCCTATTCCAAACTATGGCTACACCTTC.

The chain has TRBV7-6 and TRBJ2-5; TRBD2 matches at 8 bases. After removal of 1 base from V and 5 bases from J, the junction contained 15 bases not matched to a gene. Germline CDR1 SGHVS, CDR2 FNYEAQ. The CDR3 consists of 18 residues. CDR3 sequence: CASSLVGSGASVGETQYF. The CDR3 bases are TGTGCCAGCAGCTTAGTCGGTAGCGGGGCATCGGTAGGCGAGACCCAGTACTTC.

This sequence joins TRBV7-9 and TRBJ2-2; the D gene is possibly TRBD1 (6 bases). V lost 4 bases to trimming and J lost 0 bases, with 9 bases between them. CDR3 length: 15 residues. Per the germline V gene, CDR1 is SEHNR and CDR2 is FQNEAQ (reference sequence). The CDR3 is CASSSGTTNTGELFF. In DNA, the CDR3 is TGTGCCAGCAGCTCCGGGACAACGAACACCGGGGAGCTGTTTTTT.

The rearrangement joins TRBV7-3 to TRBJ2-1; 9 bases are a match to TRBD1. The CDR3 has 16 amino acids. Germline trimming cut 4 bases from V and 7 bases from J; bases unmatched to any gene: 11. From germline, CDR1 is SGHTA and CDR2 FQGTGA. In DNA form, the CDR3 reads TGTGCCAGCAGCTCAACCGGGACAGGGAAAAGGAATGAGCAGTTCTTC. Its protein is CASSSTGTGKRNEQFF.

The chain is built from TRBV5-4 and TRBJ1-5; TRBD1 matches 9 bases. The CDR3 extends over 14 amino acids. Per germline, CDR1 SGHNT and CDR2 YYREEE (reference sequence). The trim removed 3 bases at V and 8 bases at J, leaving 6 bases unmatched. The CDR3 DNA sequence: TGTGCCAGCAGCTCTGGGACAGGGAGGGAGCCCCAGCATTTT. Its translation is CASSSGTGREPQHF.

CDR3 bases: TGTGCCAGCAGGGGTGGGGAAACTGAAGCTTTCTTT. Translated: CASRGGETEAFF. This sequence joins TRBV7-9 and TRBJ1-1; no definite D call. Between the trimmed V and J ends, which lost 6 bases and 5 bases, there was a span of 10 bases. CDR3 length: 12 residues. Per germline, CDR1 SEHNR and CDR2 FQNEAQ (reference sequence).

The V call is TRBV11-2, the J call TRBJ2-7; possibly TRBD2 for D (7 bases). V was cut by 4 bases and J by 6 bases, with 13 bases left in between. The CDR3 sequence is 13 residues long. The germline gives CDR1 SGHAT, CDR2 FQNNGV. In DNA, the CDR3 is TGTGCCAGCAGCTACGGGGGGCATGGCGAGCAGTACTTC. Translation: CASSYGGHGEQYF.

This chain uses TRBV5-6 with TRBJ2-4; TRBD1 aligns across 7 bases. CDR1 SGHDT and CDR2 YYEEEE come from the germline V gene. Losses at the gene ends were 0 bases for V and 8 bases for J; bases not matched to a gene: 5. The length of the CDR3 is 14 residues. The CDR3 here is CASSLGQGSYIQYF. The CDR3 region has the DNA TGTGCCAGCAGCTTGGGACAGGGTTCGTACATTCAGTACTTC.

This clone was seen more than once but under ten times. The genes are TRBV21-1 and TRBJ2-5; TRBD2 was called by the table and not checked on the DNA. TRBV21-1 is annotated as a pseudogene. CDR3 size: 13 residues. This CDR3 is CADPRLQGGSQYF. DNA of the CDR3: TGTGCCGACCCGAGGCTACAGGGAGGGTCCCAGTACTTC.

As to this clone: The sample holds other DNA sequences that translate to the same CDR3. This chain links TRBV27 with TRBJ2-7; D gene uncertain. Germline-derived CDR1 and CDR2 are MNHEY and SMNVEV (reference sequence). Trimming removed 2 bases from V and 3 bases from J, with 2 bases in between. This CDR3 is built from 11 residues. In nucleotides, the CDR3 is TGTGCCAGCAGTTTAGGCTACGAGCAGTACTTC. This encodes CASSLGYEQYF.

This chain uses TRBV5-4 with TRBJ1-1; 8 bases fit TRBD1. J gave up 4 bases and V 0 bases, and 2 bases lay outside the gene matches. CDR3 length equals 14 residues. CDR1 SGHNT and CDR2 YYREEE come from the germline V gene (reference sequence). DNA of the CDR3: TGTGCCAGCAGCTTGGGTCAGGGGGCCACTGAAGCTTTCTTT. Translated: CASSLGQGATEAFF.

The chain employs TRBV2 and TRBJ2-7; TRBD1 aligns across 9 bases. The germline V gene encodes CDR1 SNHLY and CDR2 FYNNEI. Trimming removed 4 bases from V and 4 bases from J; junction bases left unmatched: 14. This CDR3 contains 17 residues. The CDR3 nucleotides are TGTGCCAGCAGTGGGCACAGGGGGCTCTCCCGGCCATACGAGCAGTACTTC. Encoded protein: CASSGHRGLSRPYEQYF.

This sequence joins TRBV6-5 and TRBJ2-5; D is undetermined. The germline V gene encodes CDR1 MNHEY and CDR2 SVGAGI. V was trimmed by 4 bases and J by 7 bases, leaving 13 bases between them. The CDR3 spans 13 residues. CDR3 region: CASSSAPPGTQYF. CDR3 coding DNA: TGTGCCAGCAGTTCGGCCCCACCGGGGACCCAGTACTTC.

The chain joins TRBV5-5 to TRBJ2-7; no firm D call. Germline CDR1 is SGHKS and CDR2 is YYEKEE (reference sequence). Trimming stripped 0 bases from V and 4 bases from J, with 8 bases between. The CDR3 loop spans 13 amino acids. The CDR3, as DNA: TGTGCCAGCAGCTTGGACAGTATGTACGAGCAGTACTTC. As protein: CASSLDSMYEQYF. Drawing the rest from reference TRBV5-5 and TRBJ2-7, the complete variable domain is DAGVTQSPTHLIKTRGQQVTLRCSPISGHKSVSWYQQVLGQGPQFIFQYYEKEERGRGNFPDRFSARQFPNYSSELNVNALLLGDSALYLCASSLDSMYEQYFGPGTRLTVT.

V gene TRBV27 combines with J gene TRBJ1-5; no reliable D call. The V and J ends lost 1 base and 5 bases respectively, with 12 bases between them. Germline V CDR1 and CDR2: MNHEY, SMNVEV (reference sequence). The CDR3 sequence is 15 residues long. The CDR3 region is CASSLLFRPDQPQHF. The CDR3 DNA reads TGTGCCAGCAGTTTATTGTTCAGGCCAGATCAGCCCCAGCATTTT.

This clone was detected once. The chain links TRBV4-2 to TRBJ2-5; TRBD2 aligns across 8 bases. The J segment lost 1 base and the V segment lost 0 bases, leaving 1 base of the junction unmatched. The CDR3 sequence is 15 residues long. The germline gives CDR1 LGHNA, CDR2 YNFKEQ. The CDR3 protein is CASSQDRGGQETQYF. Here the CDR3 DNA reads TGTGCCAGCAGCCAAGATCGGGGGGGCCAAGAGACCCAGTACTTC.

This clone came up a few times. This sequence joins TRBV7-8 and TRBJ2-7, with D unresolved. Looked up from germline, CDR1 is SGHVS and CDR2 is FQNEAQ. V lost 5 bases, J lost 5 bases, and 13 bases lay in between. CDR3 length: 13 residues. The CDR3 DNA is TGTGCCAGCAGCGCAGAGCCTCCCCACGAGCAGTACTTC. Protein: CASSAEPPHEQYF.

The CDR3 reads CASSTGGNGGAGDTQYF. CDR3 coding DNA: TGTGCCAGCAGCACAGGAGGGAACGGGGGGGCCGGAGATACGCAGTATTTT. The chain is built from TRBV9 and TRBJ2-3; 8 nucleotides match TRBD2. The V segment lost 4 bases and the J segment 5 bases; nucleotides outside the gene matches: 15. The CDR3 totals 17 residues. In germline, CDR1 is SGDLS, CDR2 YYNGEE.

V gene TRBV6-5 combines with J gene TRBJ2-6; 8 nucleotides align to TRBD1. CDR3 length: 15 residues. V trimming: 6 bases; J trimming: 2 bases; junction bases outside the gene matches: 3. Germline assignment: CDR1 MNHEY and CDR2 SVGAGI. CDR3 residues: CASSPQGAGANVLTF. The CDR3 coding sequence is TGTGCCAGCAGCCCACAGGGGGCTGGGGCCAACGTCCTGACTTTC.